This T cell receptor beta chain stems from a study of CD8 T cells in ankylosing spondylitis. Study-wide points: The study looked at matched synovial fluid samples from ankylosing spondylitis patients. Disease-linked clones were reported to be significantly enriched there.

This CDR3 has 15 amino acids. V was pared by 0 bases and J by 3 bases, with 2 bases of the junction left unmatched. Germline CDR1 is LGHNA and CDR2 is YSLEER. This clonotype was detected many times. Its specificity is not known. TCRdb ran MiXCR on the 5' RACE reads and lists one entry per CDR3 protein. The sample carries roughly 38,000 distinct CDR3 sequences, about 9.3% recorded once. The chain has TRBV4-3 and TRBJ2-1; 7 nucleotides agree with TRBD2. The sequence was collected from a male donor with ankylosing spondylitis or in good health (not recorded which). Sequenced input: blood, either unsorted or a sorted T cell fraction (not recorded which). The CDR3, as DNA: TGCGCCAGCAGCCAAGAAGGCGGGGGCTACAATGAGCAGTTCTTC. Its translation: CASSQEGGGYNEQFF.